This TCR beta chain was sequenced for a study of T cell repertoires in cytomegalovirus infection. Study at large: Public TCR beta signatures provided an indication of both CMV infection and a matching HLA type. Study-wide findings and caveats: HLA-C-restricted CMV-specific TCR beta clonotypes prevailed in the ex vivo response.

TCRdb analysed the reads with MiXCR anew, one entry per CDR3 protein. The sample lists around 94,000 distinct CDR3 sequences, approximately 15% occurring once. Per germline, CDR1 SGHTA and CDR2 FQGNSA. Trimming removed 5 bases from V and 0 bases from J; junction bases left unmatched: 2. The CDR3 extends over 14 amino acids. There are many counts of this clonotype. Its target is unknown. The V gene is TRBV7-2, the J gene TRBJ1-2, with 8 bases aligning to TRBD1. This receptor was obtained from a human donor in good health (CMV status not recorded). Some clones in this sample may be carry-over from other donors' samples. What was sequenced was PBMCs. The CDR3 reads CASSPGGANYGYTF. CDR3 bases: TGTGCCAGCAGCCCAGGGGGCGCTAACTATGGCTACACCTTC.